This entry concerns a single T cell receptor beta chain. The sample comes from a study of blood T cell repertoires in COVID-19. Germline V CDR1 and CDR2: MNHEY, SVGEGT. CDR3 size: 12 residues. Trimming stripped 2 bases from V and 7 bases from J, with 9 bases between. Using immunoSEQ multiplex PCR, the repertoire was profiled, and TCRdb retains in-frame clones only, with some absent. The top ten clones hold roughly 5.3% of a sample with just over 75,000 clones, around nine tenths of them seen once. J is TRBJ2-7 and V is TRBV6-2 or TRBV6-3; D is undetermined. Sequenced input: peripheral blood. This receptor was taken from a woman aged 80 or over with active or convalescent COVID-19. CDR3 residues: CASSYGPVEQYF. The CDR3 DNA reads as TGTGCCAGCAGTTACGGCCCTGTGGAGCAGTACTTC.